The 27 T cell receptor beta chains in this list originate from one sample, sequenced in a study of neurological immune-mediated disorders. TCRdb processed the 5' RACE reads anew with MiXCR; each CDR3 protein has one entry. The sample consists of about 79,000 distinct CDR3 sequences, roughly an eighth of them appearing once. Sequencing was done on a sample of PBMCs. The receptors were gathered from a woman in her fifties or sixties in good health.

This clonotype was counted at least ten times. The chain joins TRBV5-6 to TRBJ1-6, with D perhaps TRBD1 (5 bases). CDR1 and CDR2 (germline): SGHDT, YYEEEE. V lost 4 bases, J lost 4 bases, and 15 bases lay in between. This CDR3 spans 16 amino acids. The CDR3 reads CASSPRDGRYNSPLHF. DNA of the CDR3: TGTGCCAGCAGCCCACGGGACGGTCGTTATAATTCACCCCTCCACTTT.

The chain uses TRBV7-2 and TRBJ2-3, with a tentative D call TRBD2 (5 bases). The CDR3 totals 13 residues. From germline, CDR1 is SGHTA and CDR2 FQGNSA. V lost 5 bases and J lost 4, with 10 bases in between. CDR3 nucleotide sequence: TGTGCCAGCAGCCCCCCAGCGGCAGATACGCAGTATTTT. Translated: CASSPPAADTQYF. Supplemented by reference TRBV7-2 and TRBJ2-3, the full variable domain reads GAGVSQSPSNKVTEKGKDVELRCDPISGHTALYWYRQSLGQGLEFLIYFQGNSAPDKSGLPSDRFSAERTGGSVSTLTIQRTQQEDSAVYLCASSPPAADTQYFGPGTRLTVL.

The table lists this clonotype with many counts. A junction end diverges from the germline sequence, so it may reflect a read error. The V gene is TRBV12-3 or TRBV12-4, the J gene TRBJ2-2; D is unresolved. CDR3 length: 13 residues. CDR3 in amino acids: CASSLENTGELFF. CDR3 nucleotides: TGTGCCAGCAGCTTAGAAAACACCGGGGAGCTGTTTTTT.

This clonotype was recorded many times. The chain uses TRBV3-1 and TRBJ1-3, with a tentative D call TRBD1 (5 bases). Deletions cut 6 bases from V and 4 bases from J, with 10 bases between. Germline CDR1 reads LGHDT; CDR2 reads YNNKEL (reference sequence). This CDR3 has 13 amino acids. The CDR3 spells CASSQGRGNTIYF. The CDR3 DNA follows: TGTGCCAGCAGTCAGGGTCGAGGAAACACCATATATTTT.

Concerning this clonotype: A much larger clone differs from this one at a single base, so this may be a read error. The gene calls are TRBV7-2 and TRBJ2-2, with 11 bases lining up with TRBD2. This CDR3 region has 15 residues. CDR1 and CDR2 (germline): SGHTA, FQGNSA. The CDR3 DNA reads as TGTGCCAGCAGCTTTAGCGGGGGGGTCGGCGGGGAGATGTTTTTT. Its protein is CASSFSGGVGGEMFF.

As for this clonotype: With a much larger clone just one base away, this may be a read error. This rearrangement joins TRBV14 to TRBJ1-4; D is uncertain. This CDR3 region has 15 residues. Looked up from germline, CDR1 is SGHDN and CDR2 is FVKESK. V was pared by 1 base and J by 8 bases, with 14 bases between. CDR3 amino acids: CASSQGFVTGEKLFF. The CDR3 nucleotides read TGTGCCAGCAGCCAAGGCTTTGTGACCGGAGAAAAACTGTTTTTT.

The count of this clonotype is one. A clone one base away is much larger, so this may be a read error. The chain has TRBV5-5 and TRBJ2-2; TRBD1 agrees at 7 bases. V lost 0 bases and J lost 3; bases outside the gene matches: 2. There are 15 residues in the CDR3. In germline, CDR1 is SGHKS, CDR2 YYEKEE (reference sequence). Written as DNA, the CDR3 is TGTGCCAGCAGCTTGGTAGGGGGCGACACCGGGGAGCTGTTTTTT. It specifies CASSLVGGDTGELFF.

This clonotype was recorded at least ten times. The rearrangement links TRBV6-1 to TRBJ2-1, with D possibly being TRBD1 or TRBD2 (5 bases each). CDR3 length: 16 residues. The V gene lost 2 bases and the J gene lost 10 bases, with 21 bases spanning the gap. Germline V gene data show CDR1 as MNHNS and CDR2 as SASEGT. The DNA for the CDR3 is TGTGCCAGCAGTGAATTGGTATCTGGGGGATCGGGGGAGCAGTTCTTC. Its translation is CASSELVSGGSGEQFF.

This clonotype was recorded at least ten times. The J gene is TRBJ2-2, the V gene TRBV5-1; D not resolved. V was cut by 8 bases and J by 4 bases, with 12 bases left in between. Germline CDR1 reads SGHRS; CDR2 reads YFSETQ. The CDR3 spans 13 residues. The CDR3 region is CASNQETTGELFF. The CDR3 DNA follows: TGCGCCAGTAACCAAGAAACCACCGGGGAGCTGTTTTTT.

This clonotype occurred a few times. This rearrangement joins TRBV20-1 to TRBJ2-4; 9 bases are a match to TRBD1. The germline V gene has CDR1 DFQATT and CDR2 SNEGSKA (reference sequence). The CDR3 spans 16 residues. After removal of 0 bases from V and 7 bases from J, the junction contained 10 bases not matched to a gene. CDR3 loop: CSARDPNRGRGNIQYF. CDR3 coding DNA: TGCAGTGCTAGAGACCCAAACAGGGGGCGGGGGAACATTCAGTACTTC.

This chain connects TRBV6-2 or TRBV6-3 to TRBJ2-3, with TRBD1 as a possible D gene (6 bases). The CDR3 totals 16 residues. Germline V CDR1 and CDR2: MNHEY, SVGEGT. V was trimmed by 0 bases and J by 2 bases, leaving 12 bases between them. Here the CDR3 DNA reads TGTGCCAGCAGTTACTCCGGGCTGGGGGCCACAGATACGCAGTATTTT. Translated: CASSYSGLGATDTQYF.

This clonotype has at least ten counts. The V gene is TRBV5-1, the J gene TRBJ2-1, with TRBD1 matching 9 bases. CDR3 length: 15 residues. Losses at the gene ends were 2 bases for V and 3 bases for J; bases not matched to a gene: 3. The V gene's germline CDR1 is SGHRS and CDR2 YFSETQ. The CDR3 coding sequence is TGCGCCAGCAGCTTACAGGGGGCGATCTACAATGAGCAGTTCTTC. This gives the protein CASSLQGAIYNEQFF.

In its sample, this clonotype was seen many times. The chain recombines TRBV3-1 with TRBJ2-7, with 9 bases identical to TRBD1. CDR3 length equals 14 residues. V dropped 2 bases and J dropped 12; count of bases not matched to a gene: 11. Per the germline V gene, CDR1 is LGHDT and CDR2 is YNNKEL (reference sequence). The CDR3 coding sequence is TGTGCCAGCAGCCAAAACGGACAGGGGCCTTGGGGGTACTTC. As protein: CASSQNGQGPWGYF.

In this sample, this clonotype turned up many times. V is TRBV28 and J is TRBJ1-6, with TRBD1 as a possible D gene (5 bases). V lost 6 bases and J 7 bases, leaving 13 bases between the germline ends. The CDR3 is 14 amino acids. Germline CDR1 and CDR2: MDHEN and SYDVKM. Written as DNA, the CDR3 is TGTGCCAGCAGCGCCGGGCAGGGAAATTCACCCCTCCACTTT. It encodes CASSAGQGNSPLHF.

This chain connects TRBV5-1 to TRBJ1-6; no firm D call. CDR1 is SGHRS, CDR2 YFSETQ, per germline. Trimming removed 4 bases at V and 8 bases at J, with 10 bases between. CDR3 length: 13 amino acids. CDR3 bases: TGCGCCAGCAGCCCCATTGGGGATTCACCCCTCCACTTT. Protein sequence: CASSPIGDSPLHF.

The CDR3 loop is CASSSGALSGPYEQYF. CDR3 DNA: TGTGCCAGCAGTTCAGGGGCATTATCGGGACCCTACGAGCAGTACTTC. The chain carries TRBV7-3 and TRBJ2-7; the D gene is possibly TRBD1 (6 bases). Germline V gene sequence: CDR1 SGHTA, CDR2 FQGTGA. V was pared by 6 bases and J by 2 bases, with 20 bases between. The CDR3 runs to 16 residues. Variable domain in full (rest from reference TRBV7-3 and TRBJ2-7): GAGVSQTPSNKVTEKGKYVELRCDPISGHTALYWYRQSLGQGPEFLIYFQGTGAADDSGLPNDRFFAVRPEGSVSTLKIQRTERGDSAVYLCASSSGALSGPYEQYFGPGTRLTVT.

Comment on this clonotype: A much larger clone differs by one base, so this may be a read error. The chain joins TRBV20-1 to TRBJ1-6; no reliable D call. CDR1 and CDR2 (germline): DFQATT, SNEGSKA (reference sequence). CDR3 length: 16 residues. The CDR3 nucleotides are TGCAGTGCTGGAGATTACATTAGGGCTACGGATTCACCCCTCCACTTT. Its translation is CSAGDYIRATDSPLHF.

This clonotype appeared once. The chain joins TRBV6-5 to TRBJ2-2, with 7 bases fitting TRBD2. The CDR3 is 14 residues long. Germline loops: CDR1 MNHEY, CDR2 SVGAGI. The trim removed 5 bases at V and 5 bases at J, leaving 5 bases unmatched. The CDR3 loop is CASSTWGGTGELFF. CDR3 DNA: TGTGCCAGCAGTACCTGGGGGGGGACCGGGGAGCTGTTTTTT.

This clonotype was observed a few times. CDR3 region: CASSFDGQGNQPQHF. The CDR3 DNA reads as TGCGCCAGCAGCTTTGATGGACAGGGCAATCAGCCCCAGCATTTT. The rearrangement uses TRBV5-1 and TRBJ1-5; 7 bases line up with TRBD1. Trimming cost V 2 bases and J 2 bases; bases outside gene matches: 4. Germline values: CDR1 SGHRS, CDR2 YFSETQ. The CDR3 is 15 residues long.

Many counts were recorded for this clonotype. The gene calls are TRBV10-3 and TRBJ2-1; D possibly corresponds to TRBD2 (7 bases). This CDR3 spans 13 amino acids. Trimming cost V 4 bases and J 7 bases, with 11 bases left between them. CDR1 and CDR2 from the germline V gene are ENHRY and SYGVKD. As DNA, the CDR3 is TGTGCCATCAGTGGGGGAGGGGGAAATGAGCAGTTCTTC. Its protein is CAISGGGGNEQFF.

This clonotype was seen many times. V usage is TRBV5-1 and J usage is TRBJ1-1; no clear D gene. Trimming removed 2 bases at V and 1 base at J, with 9 bases between. The V gene's germline CDR1 is SGHRS and CDR2 YFSETQ. The length of the CDR3 is 14 residues. CDR3 in amino acids: CASSLNGENTEAFF. CDR3 nucleotides: TGCGCCAGCAGCTTAAACGGGGAGAACACTGAAGCTTTCTTT.

This clonotype was observed at least ten times. This chain connects TRBV29-1 to TRBJ1-1, with D unclear. This CDR3 comprises 12 residues. Trimming left V 5 bases short and J 4 bases short, with 11 bases between. Germline assignment: CDR1 SQVTM and CDR2 ANQGSEA. The CDR3 DNA reads TGCAGCGTTAGAGTAGGGAGCACTGAAGCTTTCTTT. Protein sequence: CSVRVGSTEAFF.

This clonotype showed up many times. This chain uses TRBV6-6 with TRBJ2-2; a weak D match, TRBD1 (6 bases). The V and J ends lost 2 bases and 6 bases respectively, with 13 bases between them. The CDR3 covers 15 residues. CDR1 MNHNY and CDR2 SVGAGI come from the germline V gene (reference sequence). The CDR3 region has the DNA TGTGCCAGCAGTTACCTCGGGGCAGGGGCCGGGGAGCTGTTTTTT. Residues: CASSYLGAGAGELFF.

This clonotype was found many times. The V and J genes are TRBV5-1 and TRBJ1-1; 8 bases line up with TRBD1. Germline assignment: CDR1 SGHRS and CDR2 YFSETQ. The CDR3 consists of 16 residues. With V trimmed by 2 bases and J by 4 bases, 10 bases remained unmatched. The CDR3 loop reads CASSFTQGGEGTEAFF. The CDR3 nucleotides read TGCGCCAGCAGCTTCACACAGGGGGGTGAAGGCACTGAAGCTTTCTTT.

This clonotype was recorded many times. The rearrangement joins TRBV5-6 to TRBJ1-4, with a possible D match to TRBD1 (5 bases). From germline, CDR1 is SGHDT and CDR2 YYEEEE. With 4 bases removed from V and 0 bases from J, the gap between germline ends came to 13 bases. There are 16 residues in the CDR3. The CDR3 DNA reads as TGTGCCAGCAGCCGGTGGGGGATTACAACTAATGAAAAACTGTTTTTT. As protein: CASSRWGITTNEKLFF. The full variable domain, in which reference TRBV5-6 and TRBJ1-4 provide the parts outside the CDR3, is DAGVTQSPTHLIKTRGQQVTLRCSPKSGHDTVSWYQQALGQGPQFIFQYYEEEERQRGNFPDRFSGHQFPNYSSELNVNALLLGDSALYLCASSRWGITTNEKLFFGSGTQLSVL.

This clonotype has at least ten counts. V and J are TRBV9 and TRBJ2-2; the D gene is possibly TRBD2 (6 bases). Germline V gene data show CDR1 as SGDLS and CDR2 as YYNGEE. Trimming took off 0 bases at V and 1 base at J, with 16 bases between the two ends. The CDR3 contains 18 residues. CDR3 residues: CASSVVVIPRGNTGELFF. CDR3 nucleotide sequence: TGTGCCAGCAGCGTAGTGGTCATCCCGCGGGGGAACACCGGGGAGCTGTTTTTT. Using reference TRBV9 and TRBJ2-2 for the parts outside the CDR3, the full variable domain is DSGVTQTPKHLITATGQRVTLRCSPRSGDLSVYWYQQSLDQGLQFLIQYYNGEERAKGNILERFSAQQFPDLHSELNLSSLELGDSALYFCASSVVVIPRGNTGELFFGEGSRLTVL.

The table lists this clonotype with many counts. The rearrangement joins TRBV5-1 to TRBJ1-2; perhaps TRBD1 as D (6 bases). The V end lost 0 bases, the J end lost 6 bases, and 6 bases lay between the germline ends. The CDR3 loop spans 12 amino acids. CDR1 is SGHRS, CDR2 YFSETQ, per germline. The CDR3 region has the DNA TGCGCCAGCAGCTTGGACAGGGATGGCTACACCTTC. This sequence encodes CASSLDRDGYTF.